Shown below are 27 T cell receptor beta chains from a single sample sequenced in a study of T-cell reconstitution after alpha-beta-depleted transplantation in children. A TCRbeta library incorporating unique molecular identifiers was prepared. TCRdb fed the PCR reads into MiXCR, producing one record per CDR3 protein. The data hold under 60,000 distinct CDR3 sequences, with less than 6% observed a single time. Sequences were derived from PBMCs, mostly from graft donor cells, sampled 60 days after TCRalphabeta/CD19-depleted stem cell transplant. The receptors were sampled from a female patient aged 2 to 10 who had a stem cell transplant for aplastic anemia, so the T cells may come from the graft donor.

This clonotype occurred many times. This chain uses TRBV6-1 with TRBJ1-1; 7 bases map to TRBD1. The CDR3 extends over 14 amino acids. J was trimmed by 3 bases and V by 7 bases; bases with no gene match: 8. CDR1 is MNHNS and CDR2 is SASEGT in the germline V gene. The CDR3 DNA is TGTGCCAGCACACAAGACAGGGTGGACACTGAAGCTTTCTTT. Its protein product is CASTQDRVDTEAFF.

This clonotype was counted at least ten times. The chain employs TRBV12-3 or TRBV12-4 and TRBJ1-5, with a weak D call TRBD1 (6 bases). The CDR3 is 15 amino acids. Trimming left V 2 bases short and J 10 bases short, with 18 bases between. The CDR3 is CASSLRGVGRDPQHF. In nucleotides, the CDR3 is TGTGCCAGCAGTTTAAGGGGGGTCGGCCGGGACCCCCAGCATTTT.

This clonotype has ten or more counts. The chain recombines TRBV12-3 or TRBV12-4 with TRBJ2-5, with 7 bases fitting TRBD1. The CDR3 has 15 amino acids. With V trimmed by 0 bases and J by 3 bases, 4 bases remained unmatched. CDR3 region: CASSLAETGKETQYF. CDR3 DNA sequence: TGTGCCAGCAGTTTAGCGGAGACAGGGAAAGAGACCCAGTACTTC.

This clonotype occurred many times. The V call is TRBV20-1, the J call TRBJ2-3; TRBD2 agrees at 7 bases. The ends lost 4 bases at V and 11 bases at J; junction bases unmatched: 9. CDR1 DFQATT and CDR2 SNEGSKA come from the germline V gene (reference sequence). This CDR3 is built from 12 residues. CDR3 residues: CSATQVGGGQYF. As DNA, the CDR3 is TGCAGTGCTACCCAGGTTGGGGGGGGGCAGTATTTT.

This clonotype has a count of ten or more. The chain combines TRBV7-9 with TRBJ2-2; perhaps TRBD1 as D (6 bases). The CDR3 is made up of 16 amino acids. V lost 5 bases, J lost 0 bases, and 13 bases lay in between. Germline-derived CDR1 and CDR2 are SEHNR and FQNEAQ (reference sequence). The DNA for the CDR3 is TGTGCCAGCAGCAGGGGTTGGGACACGAACACCGGGGAGCTGTTTTTT. It specifies CASSRGWDTNTGELFF.

This clonotype appeared a few times. The J gene is TRBJ2-5, the V gene TRBV18; D might be TRBD2 (5 bases). Germline assignment: CDR1 KGHSH and CDR2 LQKENI. Trimming took 2 bases from V and 0 from J, leaving 13 bases between them. The CDR3 extends over 16 amino acids. CDR3 amino acids: CASSPEVAPYQETQYF. Written as DNA, the CDR3 is TGTGCCAGCTCACCAGAGGTAGCGCCTTACCAAGAGACCCAGTACTTC. Filled out from reference TRBV18 and TRBJ2-5, the complete variable domain reads NAGVMQNPRHLVRRRGQEARLRCSPMKGHSHVYWYRQLPEEGLKFMVYLQKENIIDESGMPKERFSAEFPKEGPSILRIQQVVRGDSAAYFCASSPEVAPYQETQYFGPGTRLLVL.

This clonotype occurred many times. The V and J genes are TRBV20-1 and TRBJ2-1, with TRBD2 matching over 7 bases. The V gene end was trimmed by 3 bases and the J gene end by 9 bases; junction bases not matched to a gene: 8. The CDR3 has 13 amino acids. The germline CDR1 and CDR2 sequences are DFQATT and SNEGSKA (reference sequence). CDR3 amino acids: CSASRRPGGEQFF. DNA for the CDR3: TGCAGTGCTAGTAGGCGACCGGGAGGTGAGCAGTTCTTC.

There are a few counts of this clonotype. J is TRBJ1-2 and V is TRBV5-1, with 10 bases that match TRBD1. Trimming took 1 base from V and 6 from J; bases not matched to a gene: 6. CDR1 and CDR2 (germline): SGHRS, YFSETQ. The CDR3 sequence is 15 residues long. The DNA for the CDR3 is TGCGCCAGCAGCTTGTGGGGACAGGGGACGGATGGCTACACCTTC. It encodes CASSLWGQGTDGYTF.

This clonotype was counted many times. The chain combines TRBV7-9 with TRBJ2-3; D may match TRBD1 or TRBD2 (6 bases each). V lost 8 bases to trimming and J lost 3 bases, with 12 bases between them. Germline lookup yields CDR1 SEHNR and CDR2 FQNEAQ (reference sequence). This CDR3 has 13 residues. The CDR3 is CASGRGGTDTQYF. CDR3 nucleotide sequence: TGTGCCAGCGGACGAGGGGGGACAGATACGCAGTATTTT. Based on the CDR3 plus reference TRBV7-9 and TRBJ2-3, the full variable domain is DTGVSQNPRHKITKRGQNVTFRCDPISEHNRLYWYRQTLGQGPEFLTYFQNEAQLEKSRLLSDRFSAERPKGSFSTLEIQRTEQGDSAMYLCASGRGGTDTQYFGPGTRLTVL.

The rearrangement uses TRBV6-5 and TRBJ2-7; 10 positions agree with TRBD1. The CDR3 has 12 residues. V shed 10 bases and J 5 bases; nucleotides not matched to a gene: 5. Per germline, CDR1 MNHEY and CDR2 SVGAGI. The CDR3 bases are TGTGCCACCGGGACAGGGGTACACGAGCAGTACTTC. Residues: CATGTGVHEQYF.

This chain uses TRBV2 with TRBJ2-7; 8 positions agree with TRBD1. Germline values: CDR1 SNHLY, CDR2 FYNNEI. V trimming: 3 bases; J trimming: 2 bases; junction bases outside the gene matches: 9. CDR3 size: 16 residues. The CDR3 DNA reads TGTGCCAGCAGTGAGCTGACAGGGGCGCTAACCTACGAGCAGTACTTC. Protein: CASSELTGALTYEQYF.

In this sample, this clonotype turned up many times. The DNA for the CDR3 is TGTGCCAGCAGTCAGTCAGGGAGAGATACGCAGTATTTT. As protein: CASSQSGRDTQYF. This chain joins TRBV2 and TRBJ2-3; either TRBD1 or TRBD2 may fit D (5 bases each). This CDR3 is built from 13 residues. Germline CDR1 reads SNHLY; CDR2 reads FYNNEI. V dropped 5 bases and J dropped 5 bases, with 11 bases sitting between them.

The V gene is TRBV5-1, the J gene TRBJ2-1; D is undetermined. In germline, CDR1 is SGHRS, CDR2 YFSETQ. This CDR3 contains 15 residues. V lost 4 bases to trimming and J lost 4 bases, with 15 bases between them. The CDR3 DNA reads as TGCGCCAGCAGCCCCCGCCCCGATATATACAATGAGCAGTTCTTC. Translated, it gives CASSPRPDIYNEQFF.

This clonotype was recorded many times. V is TRBV18 and J is TRBJ2-1; TRBD2 agrees at 7 bases. Germline CDR1 and CDR2: KGHSH and LQKENI. The CDR3 is made up of 18 amino acids. Germline trimming cut 0 bases from V and 2 bases from J; bases unmatched to any gene: 10. In DNA form, the CDR3 reads TGTGCCAGCTCACCACCGCGAACTAGCGTTATAACCTACAATGAGCAGTTCTTC. It codes for CASSPPRTSVITYNEQFF. Full variable domain (missing parts from reference TRBV18 and TRBJ2-1): NAGVMQNPRHLVRRRGQEARLRCSPMKGHSHVYWYRQLPEEGLKFMVYLQKENIIDESGMPKERFSAEFPKEGPSILRIQQVVRGDSAAYFCASSPPRTSVITYNEQFFGPGTRLTVL.

The rearrangement joins TRBV12-3 or TRBV12-4 to TRBJ1-4; D not resolved. CDR3 length: 13 amino acids. V lost 6 bases and J 8 bases, leaving 13 bases between the germline ends. The CDR3: CASSSLTPEKLFF. DNA for the CDR3: TGTGCCAGCAGCTCACTCACCCCGGAAAAACTGTTTTTT.

This clonotype has ten or more counts. The chain couples TRBV20-1 to TRBJ2-3, with TRBD2 matching 7 bases. Germline V gene lookup returns CDR1 DFQATT and CDR2 SNEGSKA (reference sequence). V trimming: 2 bases; J trimming: 2 bases; junction bases outside the gene matches: 4. The CDR3 sequence is 14 residues long. The chain's CDR3 is CSARIGTITDTQYF. Written as DNA, the CDR3 is TGCAGTGCTAGAATTGGGACTATCACAGATACGCAGTATTTT.

This clonotype was recorded a few times. The rearrangement joins TRBV5-1 to TRBJ1-1; 7 nucleotides agree with TRBD1. Germline V gene lookup returns CDR1 SGHRS and CDR2 YFSETQ. V dropped 1 base and J dropped 7; count of bases not matched to a gene: 4. The CDR3 has 13 residues. As DNA, the CDR3 is TGCGCCAGCAGCTTGAGGGACAGCGATGAAGCTTTCTTT. Translation gives CASSLRDSDEAFF. Based on the CDR3 plus reference TRBV5-1 and TRBJ1-1, the full variable domain is KAGVTQTPRYLIKTRGQQVTLSCSPISGHRSVSWYQQTPGQGLQFLFEYFSETQRNKGNFPGRFSGRQFSNSRSEMNVSTLELGDSALYLCASSLRDSDEAFFGQGTRLTVV.

The sample holds many counts of this clonotype. The V call is TRBV5-1, the J call TRBJ2-1; 9 nucleotides agree with TRBD2. The length of the CDR3 is 18 residues. V was clipped by 4 bases and J by 0 bases; unmatched bases: 11. CDR1 and CDR2 from the germline V gene are SGHRS and YFSETQ. The CDR3 region has the DNA TGCGCCAGCAGCCAGGGGCTAGCGGGGTACAGCTCCTACAATGAGCAGTTCTTC. Its translation: CASSQGLAGYSSYNEQFF.

As to this clonotype: This may arise from a read error, as a much more abundant clone is one base away. V and J are TRBV29-1 and TRBJ1-1; D is unclear. V was pared by 6 bases and J by 2 bases, with 10 bases between. The CDR3 runs to 12 residues. Germline CDR1 reads SQVTM; CDR2 reads ANQGSEA. The CDR3 region has the DNA TGCAGCGTCCTGGAAAAAAACACTGAAGCTTTCTTT. It translates to CSVLEKNTEAFF.

At least ten counts were recorded for this clonotype. The CDR3 DNA reads as TGTGCCAGCAGTTTAGGACAGGTTACCTACGAGCAGTACTTC. Translation: CASSLGQVTYEQYF. V is TRBV12-3 or TRBV12-4 and J is TRBJ2-7; D perhaps matches TRBD1 (6 bases). Trimming removed 1 base at V and 2 bases at J, with 9 bases between. This CDR3 contains 14 residues.

This clonotype has only a few counts. This chain connects TRBV12-3 or TRBV12-4 to TRBJ2-5; D uncertain. This CDR3 is 11 amino acids long. V gave up 7 bases and J gave up 5 bases, with 8 bases separating them. CDR3 sequence: CASIQKETQYF. DNA of the CDR3: TGTGCCAGCATCCAAAAGGAGACCCAGTACTTC.

This sequence joins TRBV4-2 and TRBJ2-1, with 12 bases fitting TRBD2. V was pared by 4 bases and J by 7 bases, with 14 bases of the junction left unmatched. CDR1 LGHNA and CDR2 YNFKEQ come from the germline V gene. The CDR3 runs 18 residues. The CDR3 region is CASSPHLLAGGPENEQFF. The CDR3 coding sequence is TGTGCCAGCAGCCCCCACCTCCTAGCGGGAGGGCCGGAAAATGAGCAGTTCTTC.

The table lists this clonotype with a few counts. The chain links TRBV20-1 to TRBJ1-6, with D perhaps matching TRBD1 (5 bases). Germline loops: CDR1 DFQATT, CDR2 SNEGSKA (reference sequence). V lost 7 bases to trimming and J lost 0 bases, with 13 bases between them. This CDR3 spans 15 amino acids. CDR3: CSVQTVSSYNSPLHF. The CDR3 DNA reads TGCAGTGTTCAGACAGTGAGCTCCTATAATTCACCCCTCCACTTT.

This clonotype was observed at least ten times. The V gene is TRBV20-1, the J gene TRBJ2-5, with no clear D. This CDR3 spans 10 amino acids. V shed 7 bases and J shed 7 bases, with 10 bases lying between them. Per germline, CDR1 DFQATT and CDR2 SNEGSKA (reference sequence). The CDR3 sequence: CSVPGRTQYF. The CDR3 coding sequence is TGCAGTGTCCCCGGTCGGACCCAGTACTTC.

The chain combines TRBV18 with TRBJ2-7; 7 bases line up with TRBD1. There are 15 residues in the CDR3. With V trimmed by 7 bases and J by 0 bases, 9 bases remained unmatched. Looked up from germline, CDR1 is KGHSH and CDR2 is LQKENI. CDR3 coding DNA: TGTGCCAGCTTACCGGGACAGCTAATCTCCTACGAGCAGTACTTC. Its protein is CASLPGQLISYEQYF.

Many counts were recorded for this clonotype. The V call is TRBV5-1, the J call TRBJ2-7; 9 nucleotides match TRBD1. J was trimmed by 4 bases and V by 3 bases; bases with no gene match: 2. The germline V gene encodes CDR1 SGHRS and CDR2 YFSETQ. CDR3 size: 13 residues. Here the CDR3 reads CASSSDRGYEQYF. DNA of the CDR3: TGCGCCAGCAGCTCGGACAGGGGTTACGAGCAGTACTTC. Full variable domain (remainder filled in from reference TRBV5-1 and TRBJ2-7): KAGVTQTPRYLIKTRGQQVTLSCSPISGHRSVSWYQQTPGQGLQFLFEYFSETQRNKGNFPGRFSGRQFSNSRSEMNVSTLELGDSALYLCASSSDRGYEQYFGPGTRLTVT.

This clonotype was observed at least ten times. The J gene is TRBJ1-1, the V gene TRBV5-1; the match to TRBD1 covers 10 bases. After removal of 0 bases from V and 5 bases from J, the junction contained 4 bases not matched to a gene. The CDR3 consists of 15 residues. Germline CDR1 and CDR2: SGHRS and YFSETQ. CDR3 loop: CASSLGGQGLTEAFF. CDR3 DNA sequence: TGCGCCAGCAGCTTGGGGGGACAGGGGCTGACTGAAGCTTTCTTT.